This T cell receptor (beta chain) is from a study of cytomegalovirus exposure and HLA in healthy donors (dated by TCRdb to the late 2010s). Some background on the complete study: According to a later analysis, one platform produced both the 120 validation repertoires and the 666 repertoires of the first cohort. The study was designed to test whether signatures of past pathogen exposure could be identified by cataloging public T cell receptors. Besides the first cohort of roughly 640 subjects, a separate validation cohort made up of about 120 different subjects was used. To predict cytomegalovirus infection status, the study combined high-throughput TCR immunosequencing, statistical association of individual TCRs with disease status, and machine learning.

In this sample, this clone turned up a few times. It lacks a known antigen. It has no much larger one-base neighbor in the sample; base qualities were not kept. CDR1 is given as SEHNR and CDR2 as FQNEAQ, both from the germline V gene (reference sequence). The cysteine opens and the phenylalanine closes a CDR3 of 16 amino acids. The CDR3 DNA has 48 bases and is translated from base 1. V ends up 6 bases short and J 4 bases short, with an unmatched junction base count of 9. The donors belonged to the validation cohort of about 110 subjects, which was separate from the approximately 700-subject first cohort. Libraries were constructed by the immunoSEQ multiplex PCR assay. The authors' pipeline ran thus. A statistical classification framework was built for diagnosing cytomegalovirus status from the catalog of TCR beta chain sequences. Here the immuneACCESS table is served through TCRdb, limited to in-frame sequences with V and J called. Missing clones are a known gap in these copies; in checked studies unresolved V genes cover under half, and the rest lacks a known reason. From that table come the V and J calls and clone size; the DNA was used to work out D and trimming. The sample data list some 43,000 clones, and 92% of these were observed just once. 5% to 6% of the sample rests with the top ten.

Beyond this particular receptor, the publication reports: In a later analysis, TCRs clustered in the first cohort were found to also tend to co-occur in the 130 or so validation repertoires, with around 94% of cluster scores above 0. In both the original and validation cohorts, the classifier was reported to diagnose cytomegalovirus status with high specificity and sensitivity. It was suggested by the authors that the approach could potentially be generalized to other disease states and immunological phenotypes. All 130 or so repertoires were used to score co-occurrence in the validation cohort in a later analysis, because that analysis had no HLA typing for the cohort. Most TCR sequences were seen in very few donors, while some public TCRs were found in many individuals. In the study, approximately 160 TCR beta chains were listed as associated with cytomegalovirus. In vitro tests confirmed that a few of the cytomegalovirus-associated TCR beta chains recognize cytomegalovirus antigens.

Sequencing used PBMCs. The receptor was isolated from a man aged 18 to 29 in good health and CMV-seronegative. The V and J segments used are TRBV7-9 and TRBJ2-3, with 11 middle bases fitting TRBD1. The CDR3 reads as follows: CASSPTRTGGSDTQYF. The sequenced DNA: TGTGCCAGCAGTCCAACTCGGACAGGGGGCTCAGATACGCAGTATTTT.